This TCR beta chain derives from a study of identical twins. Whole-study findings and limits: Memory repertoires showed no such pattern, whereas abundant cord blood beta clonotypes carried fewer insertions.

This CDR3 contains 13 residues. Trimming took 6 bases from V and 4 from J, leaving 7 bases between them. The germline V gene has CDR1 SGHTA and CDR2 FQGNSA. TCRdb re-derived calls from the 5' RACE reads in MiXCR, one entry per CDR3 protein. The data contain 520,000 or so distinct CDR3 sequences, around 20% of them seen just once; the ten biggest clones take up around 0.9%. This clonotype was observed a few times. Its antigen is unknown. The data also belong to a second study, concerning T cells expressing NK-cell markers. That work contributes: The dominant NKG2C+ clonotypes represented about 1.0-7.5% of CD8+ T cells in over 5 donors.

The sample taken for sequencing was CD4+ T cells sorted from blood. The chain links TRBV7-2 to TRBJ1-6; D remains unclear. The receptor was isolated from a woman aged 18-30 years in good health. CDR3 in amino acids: CASSVPYNSPLHF. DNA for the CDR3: TGTGCCAGCAGTGTCCCGTATAATTCACCCCTCCACTTT.